This T cell receptor beta chain is drawn from a study of glioma-infiltrating T cells. Study-wide background: Glioma patients had dexamethasone for six or fewer days before surgery. Target coverage was 4.5- to 10-fold for roughly one million blood T cells.

Overall study findings and caveats: Non-neoplastic patients had below-expected tissue-blood divergence, while all gliomas exceeded expectation.

V was cut by 0 bases and J by 2 bases, with 11 bases left in between. The CDR3 contains 16 residues. Germline V gives CDR1 MNHEY, CDR2 SVGEGT. This clonotype was observed a single time. Its antigen is unknown. A much more abundant neighbour one base away suggests this may be a read error. Using RNA template, CDR3s of TCR alpha and beta were amplified with iRepertoire arm-PCR. One entry per CDR3 protein results from TCRdb running MiXCR on the multiplex PCR reads. The table records 400,000 or so distinct CDR3 sequences, around 38% of them present only once. The V call is TRBV6-2 or TRBV6-3, the J call TRBJ1-5; a weak D match, TRBD1 (5 bases). This sequence was found in a human donor with low-grade glioma or glioblastoma, undergoing nonglioma brain surgery, or in good health (not recorded which). Sequences were obtained from glioma tissue, nonneoplastic brain tissue, or PBMCs (not recorded which). The CDR3 protein is CASSYSRGGGNQPQHF. DNA of the CDR3: TGTGCCAGCAGTTACTCGAGGGGAGGCGGCAATCAGCCCCAGCATTTT.